The entry below describes one TCR beta chain. This entry is derived from a study of identifying expanded T cells in peripheral blood. Libraries were prepared by immunoSEQ multiplex PCR; TCRdb keeps only in-frame clonotypes and omits some of them. The table has 70,000 or so clones, about nine tenths seen once. The CDR3 has 14 residues. Germline V gene data show CDR1 as SGHNT and CDR2 as YYREEE (reference sequence). The germline V and J ends were trimmed by 0 bases and 0 bases, with 6 bases remaining between them. Sequencing was performed on blood. This TCR was recovered from a person aged 18 to 69 in good health. The chain combines TRBV5-4 with TRBJ2-5; no firm D call. In nucleotides, the CDR3 is TGTGCCAGCAGCTTGGGACCAGACCAAGAGACCCAGTACTTC. Amino acids: CASSLGPDQETQYF. The full variable domain, rest sourced from reference TRBV5-4 and TRBJ2-5, is ETGVTQSPTHLIKTRGQQVTLRCSSQSGHNTVSWYQQALGQGPQFIFQYYREEENGRGNFPPRFSGLQFPNYSSELNVNALELDDSALYLCASSLGPDQETQYFGPGTRLLVL.